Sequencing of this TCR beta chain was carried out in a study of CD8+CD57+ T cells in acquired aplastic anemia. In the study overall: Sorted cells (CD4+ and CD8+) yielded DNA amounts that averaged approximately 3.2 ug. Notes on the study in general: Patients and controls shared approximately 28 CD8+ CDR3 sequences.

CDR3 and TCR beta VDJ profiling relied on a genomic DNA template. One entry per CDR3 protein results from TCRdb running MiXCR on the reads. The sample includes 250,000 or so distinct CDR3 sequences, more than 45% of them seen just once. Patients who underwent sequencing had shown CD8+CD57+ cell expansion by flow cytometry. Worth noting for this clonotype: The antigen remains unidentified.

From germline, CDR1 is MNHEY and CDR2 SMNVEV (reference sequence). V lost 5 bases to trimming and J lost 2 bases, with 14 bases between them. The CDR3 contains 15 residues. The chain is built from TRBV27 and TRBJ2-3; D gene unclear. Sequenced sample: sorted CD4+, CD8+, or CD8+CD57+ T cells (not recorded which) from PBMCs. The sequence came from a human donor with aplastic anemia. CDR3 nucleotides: TGTGCCAGCAGTCCTCGCTCAGGCCCCACAGATACGCAGTATTTT. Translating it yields CASSPRSGPTDTQYF.